Below are 6 T cell receptor beta chains sequenced from a single sample in a study of response to subunit inactivated influenza vaccine. MiXCR, run by TCRdb on the RT-PCR reads, gives a single entry per CDR3 protein. The table shows about 530,000 distinct CDR3 sequences, with about 11% occurring only once. Specimen: PBMCs from blood, collected on the day of vaccination. These receptors were taken from a man aged 50 to 60 who received an inactivated influenza vaccine.

This clonotype occurred many times. The chain employs TRBV10-3 and TRBJ2-1; possibly TRBD2 for D (7 bases). From germline, CDR1 is ENHRY and CDR2 SYGVKD. V was trimmed by 7 bases and J by 4 bases, leaving 17 bases between them. The CDR3 length is 15 residues. Here the CDR3 reads CAIKTGGGPYNEQFF. CDR3 nucleotide sequence: TGTGCCATCAAAACGGGGGGCGGACCATACAATGAGCAGTTCTTC.

The genes are TRBV29-1 and TRBJ2-3, with a tentative D call TRBD1 (6 bases). The CDR3 has 14 residues. V lost 2 bases and J 4 bases, leaving 13 bases between the germline ends. The germline V gene encodes CDR1 SQVTM and CDR2 ANQGSEA. The CDR3 DNA is TGCAGCGTTGAAACAGGGTCCAGGGCAGATACGCAGTATTTT. Amino acid sequence: CSVETGSRADTQYF.

About this clonotype itself: The junction and the germline gene differ at one end; a read error may be behind it. The chain recombines TRBV29-1 with TRBJ2-2; 7 nucleotides agree with TRBD1. CDR1 is SQVTM and CDR2 is ANQGSEA in the germline V gene. The length of the CDR3 is 15 residues. Here the CDR3 DNA reads TGCAGCGCCGACCGACAGGGAGAAAACACCGAGGAGCTGTTTTTT. Its protein product is CSADRQGENTEELFF.

This clonotype was found a few times. The V and J genes are TRBV12-3 or TRBV12-4 and TRBJ2-3, with D uncertain. With 4 bases removed from V and 11 bases from J, the gap between germline ends came to 10 bases. This CDR3 is 11 amino acids long. This CDR3 reads CASSSPPLQYF. CDR3 sequence (DNA): TGTGCCAGCAGTTCCCCTCCCCTGCAGTATTTT.

Note on this clonotype: A much bigger clone sits one base away, suggesting this may be a read error. The chain has TRBV12-3 or TRBV12-4 and TRBJ2-1, with a possible D match to TRBD2 (6 bases). This CDR3 spans 13 amino acids. The CDR3 coding sequence is TGTACCACGGGGAGGCTTCTCCTCAATGAGCAGTTCTTC. Translated, it gives CTTGRLLLNEQFF.

This clonotype was picked up a small number of times. J is TRBJ2-7 and V is TRBV14, with TRBD2 matching 7 bases. CDR3 size: 14 residues. Germline V CDR1 and CDR2: SGHDN, FVKESK. V dropped 3 bases and J dropped 5; count of bases not matched to a gene: 7. DNA of the CDR3: TGTGCCAGCAGCCAGCGGGGGATCAAGAACGAGCAGTACTTC. Amino acid sequence: CASSQRGIKNEQYF.